This T cell receptor beta chain emerged from a study of blood T cell repertoires in COVID-19. Study overall: The samples span acute and convalescent COVID-19 from the United States, Italy and Spain. PBMCs, B-cell-depleted T cells, or T cells provided the cDNA or gDNA that made up the material.

CDR1 is PRHDT and CDR2 is FYEKMQ in the germline V gene (reference sequence). The CDR3 is 16 amino acids. After removal of 5 bases from V and 4 bases from J, the junction contained 8 bases not matched to a gene. Original data processing: The authors estimated nucleated cell counts from reference gene primer amplification. Clones were read by immunoSEQ multiplex PCR, and TCRdb kept only the in-frame ones, dropping some. D and trimming were read from the DNA, whereas the V and J calls and clone size are those reported in that table. The sample includes thousands of clones, approximately 88% of them seen just once.

The sample consisted of peripheral blood. The chain combines TRBV13 with TRBJ2-2, with 9 positions matching TRBD2. This receptor was identified in a human donor in a cohort sampled during active COVID-19. This CDR3 is CASSHDGTSSTGELFF. The CDR3 region has the DNA TGTGCCAGCAGCCACGACGGGACTAGCAGCACCGGGGAGCTGTTTTTT. Full variable domain (outside the CDR3, taken from reference TRBV13 and TRBJ2-2): AAGVIQSPRHLIKEKRETATLKCYPIPRHDTVYWYQQGPGQDPQFLISFYEKMQSDKGSIPDRFSAQQFSDYHSELNMSSLELGDSALYFCASSHDGTSSTGELFFGEGSRLTVL.